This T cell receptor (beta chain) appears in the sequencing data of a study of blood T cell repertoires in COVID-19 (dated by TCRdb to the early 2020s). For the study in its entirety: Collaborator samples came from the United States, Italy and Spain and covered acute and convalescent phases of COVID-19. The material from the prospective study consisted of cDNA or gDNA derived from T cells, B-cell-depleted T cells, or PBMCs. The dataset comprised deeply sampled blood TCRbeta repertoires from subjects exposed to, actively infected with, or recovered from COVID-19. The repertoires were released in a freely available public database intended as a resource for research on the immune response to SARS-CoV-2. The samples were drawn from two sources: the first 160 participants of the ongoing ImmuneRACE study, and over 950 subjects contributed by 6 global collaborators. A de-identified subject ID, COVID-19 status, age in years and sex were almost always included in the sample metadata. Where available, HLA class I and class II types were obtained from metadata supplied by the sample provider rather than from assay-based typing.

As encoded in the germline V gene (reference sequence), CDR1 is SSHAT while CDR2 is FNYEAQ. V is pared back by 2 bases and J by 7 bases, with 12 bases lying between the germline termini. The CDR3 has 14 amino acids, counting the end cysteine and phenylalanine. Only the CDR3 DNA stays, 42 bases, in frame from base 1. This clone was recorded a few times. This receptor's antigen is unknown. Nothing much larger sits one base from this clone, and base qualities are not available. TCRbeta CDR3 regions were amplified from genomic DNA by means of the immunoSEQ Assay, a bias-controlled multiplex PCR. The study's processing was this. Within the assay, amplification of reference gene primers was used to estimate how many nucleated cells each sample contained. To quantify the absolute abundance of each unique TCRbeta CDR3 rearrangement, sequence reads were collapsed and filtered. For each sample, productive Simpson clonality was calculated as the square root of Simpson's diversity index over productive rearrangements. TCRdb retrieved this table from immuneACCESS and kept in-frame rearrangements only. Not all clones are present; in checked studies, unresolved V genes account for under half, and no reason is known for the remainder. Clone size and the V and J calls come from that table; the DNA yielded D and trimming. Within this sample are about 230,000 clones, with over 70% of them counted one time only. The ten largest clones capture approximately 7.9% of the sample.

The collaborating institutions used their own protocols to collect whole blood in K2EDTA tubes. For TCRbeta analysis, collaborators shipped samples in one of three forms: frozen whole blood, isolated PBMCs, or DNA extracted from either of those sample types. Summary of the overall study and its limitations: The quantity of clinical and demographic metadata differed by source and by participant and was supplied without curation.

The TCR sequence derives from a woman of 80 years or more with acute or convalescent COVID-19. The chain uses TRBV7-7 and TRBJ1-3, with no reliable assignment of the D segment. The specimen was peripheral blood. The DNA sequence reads TGTGCCAGCAGCTTAAACCCCTCCGGGAACACCATATATTTT. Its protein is CASSLNPSGNTIYF.